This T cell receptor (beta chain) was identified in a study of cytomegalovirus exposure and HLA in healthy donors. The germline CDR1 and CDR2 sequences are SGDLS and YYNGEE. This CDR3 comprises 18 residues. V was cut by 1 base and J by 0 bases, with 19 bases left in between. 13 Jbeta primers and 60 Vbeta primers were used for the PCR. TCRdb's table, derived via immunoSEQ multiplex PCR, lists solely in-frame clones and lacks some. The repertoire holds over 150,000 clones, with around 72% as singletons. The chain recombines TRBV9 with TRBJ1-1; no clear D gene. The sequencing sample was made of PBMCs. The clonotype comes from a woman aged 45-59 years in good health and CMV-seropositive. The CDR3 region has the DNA TGTGCCAGCAGCGTAAGCCTAGGGCGGGATCCGATGAACACTGAAGCTTTCTTT. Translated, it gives CASSVSLGRDPMNTEAFF.